A selection of T cell receptor beta chains follows, all from one sample in a study of CXCR3-negative and CXCR3-positive naive CD8 T cells. TCRdb re-called the 5' RACE reads and shows each CDR3 protein once, DNA omitted. This repertoire includes approximately 59,000 distinct CDR3 sequences. The sample was naive CXCR3+ CD8+ T cells from blood. The receptors here all came from a human donor in good health. Some clones in this sample may be carry-over from other donors' samples. Each CDR3 is given with its conserved first and last residue.

V: TRBV7-9; J: TRBJ2-7; CDR3: CASSLGHREQYF
V: TRBV28; J: TRBJ1-1; CDR3: CASTLPGEAEAFF
V: TRBV5-1; J: TRBJ2-3; CDR3: CASSFTGGGADTQYF
V: TRBV14; J: TRBJ2-7; CDR3: CASSPLYIYEQYF
V: TRBV21-1; J: TRBJ2-7; CDR3: CASSKDWVPRERKAYEQYF
V: TRBV12-3/TRBV12-4; J: TRBJ2-7; CDR3: CASSFVGYEQYF
V: TRBV3-2; J: TRBJ1-5; CDR3: CASSQNNGTVRQPQHF
V: TRBV19; J: TRBJ2-7; CDR3: CASSIWQGHYEQYF
V: TRBV29-1; J: TRBJ2-1; CDR3: CSVQSTLRPGDEQFF
V: TRBV15; J: TRBJ2-7; CDR3: CATGQGKGEQYF
V: TRBV28; J: TRBJ2-3; CDR3: CASSQRDFTDTQYF
V: TRBV7-5; J: TRBJ2-7; CDR3: CISVPEALGTTRGKYEQYF
V: TRBV7-9; J: TRBJ2-7; CDR3: CASSLASTEQYF
V: TRBV7-9; J: TRBJ2-3; CDR3: CASSDHRPPDTQYF
V: TRBV12-3/TRBV12-4; J: TRBJ2-1; CDR3: CASSPWTGRNEQFF
V: TRBV4-3; J: TRBJ2-7; CDR3: CASSPGTGGETYEQYF
V: TRBV29-1; J: TRBJ2-7; CDR3: CSVEDRGRTYEQYF
V: TRBV29-1; J: TRBJ2-1; CDR3: CSVEYPGTYNEQFF
V: TRBV20-1; J: TRBJ2-7; CDR3: CSARDTLGLAGGREQYF
V: TRBV6-5; J: TRBJ2-3; CDR3: CASSYRHKDTQYF
V: TRBV4-1; J: TRBJ2-2; CDR3: CASSPRVQTGELFF
V: TRBV6-2/TRBV6-3; J: TRBJ2-5; CDR3: CASGSQETQYF
V: TRBV7-2; J: TRBJ1-2; CDR3: CASTGLGPANYGYTF
V: TRBV21-1; J: TRBJ1-5; CDR3: CASSGGAGRGHQPQHF
V: TRBV9; J: TRBJ2-1; CDR3: CASSVAGQGFNEQFF
V: TRBV10-1; J: TRBJ2-7; CDR3: CASELGRNRLSYEQYF
V: TRBV25-1; J: TRBJ1-4; CDR3: CASSAREATNEKLFF
V: TRBV6-5; J: TRBJ1-3; CDR3: CASSPTPNSGNTIYF
V: TRBV27; J: TRBJ2-7; CDR3: CASSTSGYLYEQYF
V: TRBV27; J: TRBJ1-2; CDR3: CASWADGGYTF
V: TRBV18; J: TRBJ2-5; CDR3: CASSVGDLYQETQYF
V: TRBV11-2; J: TRBJ2-5; CDR3: CASSRTGQETQYF
V: TRBV29-1; J: TRBJ2-3; CDR3: CSVEDLTSGGPAADTQYF
V: TRBV10-3; J: TRBJ2-6; CDR3: CAISESAGIDSGANVLTF
V: TRBV7-2; J: TRBJ2-1; CDR3: CASGQGAYNEQFF
V: TRBV7-2; J: TRBJ2-3; CDR3: CASSLVRGATDTQYF
V: TRBV7-9; J: TRBJ1-5; CDR3: CASSPTDSNQPQHF
V: TRBV4-1; J: TRBJ1-2; CDR3: CASSQGGARYYGYTF
V: TRBV7-9; J: TRBJ2-7; CDR3: CASSAEQGAEFYEQYF
V: TRBV28; J: TRBJ2-1; CDR3: CASSDRVGVNEQFF
V: TRBV7-2; J: TRBJ1-6; CDR3: CASSFGGYNSPLHF
V: TRBV9; J: TRBJ1-1; CDR3: CASSAFPGTGNTEAFF
V: TRBV7-2; J: TRBJ2-7; CDR3: CASSLASAGVYEQYF
V: TRBV29-1; J: TRBJ2-7; CDR3: CSALQGYEQYF
V: TRBV5-5; J: TRBJ1-5; CDR3: CASSLGTLSNQPQHF
V: TRBV4-3; J: TRBJ2-2; CDR3: CASSQDWRQGPYTGELFF
V: TRBV7-6; J: TRBJ2-2; CDR3: CASSPFAGYTGELFF
V: TRBV9; J: TRBJ2-1; CDR3: CASRGGTPYNEQFF
V: TRBV6-2/TRBV6-3; J: TRBJ2-1; CDR3: CASSYSGVVEQFF
V: TRBV12-3/TRBV12-4; J: TRBJ2-7; CDR3: CASSMTGSTGEQYF
V: TRBV7-6; J: TRBJ2-1; CDR3: CASSSGDNEQFF
V: TRBV7-2; J: TRBJ2-3; CDR3: CASTSGQGYTDTQYF